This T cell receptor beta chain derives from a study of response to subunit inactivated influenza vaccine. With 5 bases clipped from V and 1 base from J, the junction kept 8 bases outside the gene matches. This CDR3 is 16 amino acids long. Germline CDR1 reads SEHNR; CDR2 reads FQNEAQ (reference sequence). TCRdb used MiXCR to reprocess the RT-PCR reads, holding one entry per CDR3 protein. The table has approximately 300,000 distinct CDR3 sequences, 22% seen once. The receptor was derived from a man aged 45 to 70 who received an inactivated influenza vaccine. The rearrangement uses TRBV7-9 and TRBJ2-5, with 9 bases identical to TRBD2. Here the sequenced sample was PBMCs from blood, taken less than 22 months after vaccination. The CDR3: CASSSRATSGQETQYF. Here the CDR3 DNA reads TGTGCCAGCAGCAGTAGGGCGACTAGCGGCCAAGAGACCCAGTACTTC.